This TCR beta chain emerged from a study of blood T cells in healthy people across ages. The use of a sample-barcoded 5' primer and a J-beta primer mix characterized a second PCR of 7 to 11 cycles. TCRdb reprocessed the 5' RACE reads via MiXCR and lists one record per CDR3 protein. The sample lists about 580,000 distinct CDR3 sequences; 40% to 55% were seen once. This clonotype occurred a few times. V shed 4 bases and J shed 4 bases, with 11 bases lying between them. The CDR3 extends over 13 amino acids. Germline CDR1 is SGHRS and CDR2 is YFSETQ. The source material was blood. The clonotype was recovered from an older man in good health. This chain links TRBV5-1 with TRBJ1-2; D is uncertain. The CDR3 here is CASSEIVGYGYTF. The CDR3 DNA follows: TGCGCCAGCAGCGAAATAGTAGGCTATGGCTACACCTTC.